What follows describes a single TCR beta chain. The data stem from a study of blood T cell repertoires in COVID-19. The CDR3 totals 13 residues. Germline V gives CDR1 MNHEY, CDR2 SVGAGI. V lost 8 bases and J 1 base, leaving 11 bases between the germline ends. In the authors' methods: The authors estimated nucleated cell counts from reference gene primer amplification. TCRdb keeps only in-frame clones here, not all; method: immunoSEQ multiplex PCR. V, J and clone size were drawn from that table, and D and trimming were deduced from the DNA. The sample contains roughly 220,000 clones, about 81% of which appear only once.

The source material was peripheral blood. V is TRBV6-5 and J is TRBJ2-5, with D tentatively TRBD2 (6 bases). The origin of this receptor is a woman of 80 years or more with COVID-19, enrolled during active disease. The CDR3 region is CASGRPPQETQYF. The CDR3 DNA is TGTGCCAGCGGGAGGCCACCCCAAGAGACCCAGTACTTC.